One and the same sample provided the 29 T cell receptor beta chains below, sequenced in a study of CD8 T cells in ankylosing spondylitis. Using its own MiXCR run on the 5' RACE reads, TCRdb lists one record per CDR3 protein. Found here are 25,000 to 35,000 distinct CDR3 sequences, about 30% of them singletons; the top ten hold 45%. The sample consisted of synovial fluid, either unsorted or a sorted T cell fraction (not recorded which). Receptor source: a male donor with ankylosing spondylitis.

The sample holds a few counts of this clonotype. The chain links TRBV20-1 to TRBJ2-3, with D maybe TRBD2 (6 bases). In germline, CDR1 is DFQATT, CDR2 SNEGSKA (reference sequence). The V end was cut by 5 bases, the J end by 2 bases, with 20 bases between. This CDR3 contains 16 residues. CDR3 sequence reads: CSAGGVIAAVTDTQYF. The DNA of the CDR3 is TGCAGTGCTGGGGGTGTGATAGCGGCCGTCACAGATACGCAGTATTTT.

The chain couples TRBV14 to TRBJ2-1, with 7 bases identical to TRBD1. This CDR3 has 15 residues. Per the germline V gene, CDR1 is SGHDN and CDR2 is FVKESK. The V and J ends lost 4 bases and 6 bases, in that order; junction bases with no gene match: 9. The DNA of the CDR3 is TGTGCCAGCAGCCCCGACAGGGTTCTTTTCAATGAGCAGTTCTTC. It codes for CASSPDRVLFNEQFF.

V and J are TRBV29-1 and TRBJ2-7; perhaps TRBD1 as D (5 bases). Between the trimmed V and J ends, which lost 6 bases and 3 bases, there was a span of 12 bases. The CDR3 spans 12 residues. Germline values: CDR1 SQVTM, CDR2 ANQGSEA. CDR3 protein: CSVLRGNYEQYF. In DNA form, the CDR3 reads TGCAGCGTCCTAAGGGGAAACTACGAGCAGTACTTC.

The gene calls are TRBV20-1 and TRBJ1-1; D unresolved. From germline, CDR1 is DFQATT and CDR2 SNEGSKA (reference sequence). The V end was cut by 3 bases, the J end by 1 base, with 12 bases between. The CDR3 runs 14 residues. This chain's CDR3 is CSASVPDQNTEAFF. The CDR3 DNA follows: TGCAGTGCTAGTGTTCCGGATCAGAACACTGAAGCTTTCTTT.

The rearrangement links TRBV25-1 to TRBJ2-2; 10 positions agree with TRBD2. V was clipped by 5 bases and J by 6 bases; unmatched bases: 9. Germline V gene sequence: CDR1 MGHDK, CDR2 SYGVNS. The CDR3 totals 16 residues. CDR3 region: CASSKTSGRASGELFF. The DNA of the CDR3 is TGTGCCAGCAGTAAAACAAGCGGGAGGGCCTCCGGGGAGCTGTTTTTT. Combining the CDR3 with reference TRBV25-1 and TRBJ2-2 gives the whole variable domain EADIYQTPRYLVIGTGKKITLECSQTMGHDKMYWYQQDPGMELHLIHYSYGVNSTEKGDLSSESTVSRIRTEHFPLTLESARPSHTSQYLCASSKTSGRASGELFFGEGSRLTVL.

This clonotype was counted only a few times. V usage is TRBV28 and J usage is TRBJ2-5; 9 bases match TRBD2. Germline lookup yields CDR1 MDHEN and CDR2 SYDVKM. The CDR3 extends over 14 amino acids. V was pared by 10 bases and J by 5 bases, with 11 bases of the junction left unmatched. DNA of the CDR3: TGTGCCATTTTAGCGGGAGCGGGGCGGGAGACCCAGTACTTC. Its translation is CAILAGAGRETQYF.

This clonotype came up many times. The chain couples TRBV6-2 or TRBV6-3 to TRBJ2-1; 7 nucleotides match TRBD2. V gave up 7 bases and J gave up 3 bases; unmatched junction bases: 6. Germline CDR1 MNHEY, CDR2 SVGEGT. The CDR3 has 14 residues. The DNA for the CDR3 is TGTGCCAGCACCTCCGGACTAGTCTACAATGAGCAGTTCTTC. It yields the protein CASTSGLVYNEQFF.

This clonotype was seen a few times. This chain uses TRBV7-9 with TRBJ2-1; TRBD1 aligns across 8 bases. Germline lookup yields CDR1 SEHNR and CDR2 FQNEAQ (reference sequence). The CDR3 totals 16 residues. Trimming at V came to 1 base and at J to 9 bases, leaving 11 bases not matched to a gene. The CDR3 DNA follows: TGTGCCAGCAGCTTAGATTTCGGAGCAGGGGGCGGTGAGCAGTTCTTC. Its protein product is CASSLDFGAGGGEQFF.

The chain carries TRBV29-1 and TRBJ2-6; no clear D. There are 15 residues in the CDR3. The V gene lost 1 base and the J gene lost 1 base, with 8 bases spanning the gap. Germline V gives CDR1 SQVTM, CDR2 ANQGSEA. The CDR3 protein is CSVEGVGSGANVLTF. The DNA for the CDR3 is TGCAGCGTTGAAGGTGTGGGGTCTGGGGCCAACGTCCTGACTTTC.

The table lists this clonotype with a count of one. CDR3 sequence reads: CAWSVAGGYEQYV. In DNA form, the CDR3 reads TGTGCCTGGAGTGTTGCGGGGGGCTACGAGCAGTACGTC. V and J are TRBV30 and TRBJ2-7; 8 positions match TRBD2. From germline, CDR1 is GTSNPN and CDR2 SVGIG (reference sequence). V trimming: 0 bases; J trimming: 3 bases; junction bases outside the gene matches: 1. This CDR3 spans 13 amino acids.

This chain links TRBV4-1 with TRBJ2-1; D unclear. Germline lookup yields CDR1 MGHRA and CDR2 YSYEKL. CDR3 length equals 14 residues. The V end lost 4 bases, the J end lost 7 bases, and 14 bases lay between the germline ends. CDR3 nucleotide sequence: TGCGCCAGCAGCCCACCCCCCCCCGGGAATGAGCAGTTCTTC. Translated: CASSPPPPGNEQFF.

V and J are TRBV5-1 and TRBJ2-5; 7 positions match TRBD1. The CDR3 has 15 residues. The J segment lost 5 bases and the V segment lost 2 bases, leaving 9 bases of the junction unmatched. Germline CDR1 is SGHRS and CDR2 is YFSETQ. CDR3 in amino acids: CASSLAGTAGETQYF. CDR3 nucleotide sequence: TGCGCCAGCAGCTTAGCCGGGACAGCAGGGGAGACCCAGTACTTC.

This clonotype was observed a handful of times. The chain recombines TRBV5-1 with TRBJ2-1; D ambiguous. CDR1 and CDR2 from the germline V gene are SGHRS and YFSETQ. V was pared by 4 bases and J by 4 bases, with 15 bases between. This CDR3 is built from 15 residues. The CDR3 is CASSADGPFYNEQFF. CDR3 nucleotides: TGCGCCAGCAGCGCCGACGGACCATTTTACAATGAGCAGTTCTTC.

This clonotype was seen just once. J is TRBJ2-7 and V is TRBV25-1; TRBD2 matches at 7 bases. This CDR3 has 13 amino acids. V lost 4 bases to trimming and J lost 3 bases; unmatched junction nucleotides: 3. Germline CDR1 reads MGHDK; CDR2 reads SYGVNS. The CDR3 nucleotides read TGTGCCAGCAGTGGCAGCGGGAACTACGAGCAGTACGTC. Translated, it gives CASSGSGNYEQYV.

This clonotype came up a few times. V is TRBV6-1 and J is TRBJ1-1, with D unclear. V lost 7 bases, J lost 3 bases, and 12 bases lay in between. This CDR3 has 13 amino acids. Germline V gene sequence: CDR1 MNHNS, CDR2 SASEGT. For the CDR3, the DNA is TGTGCCAGCACCGGCGATACGGACACTGAAGCTTTCTTT. This gives the protein CASTGDTDTEAFF.

Ten or more counts support this clonotype. This chain joins TRBV5-1 and TRBJ2-2, with D possibly called TRBD1 or TRBD2 (5 bases each). V was clipped by 9 bases and J by 7 bases, with 16 bases between them. Germline V gene lookup returns CDR1 SGHRS and CDR2 YFSETQ. The CDR3 totals 13 residues. This CDR3 reads CATGPGTLGELFF. The CDR3 DNA reads TGCGCCACCGGTCCCGGGACGCTCGGGGAGCTGTTTTTT.

The chain uses TRBV18 and TRBJ1-5; D not resolved. The V gene lost 3 bases and the J gene lost 5 bases, with 11 bases spanning the gap. The CDR3 has 14 amino acids. Germline CDR1 is KGHSH and CDR2 is LQKENI. The CDR3 DNA follows: TGTGCCAGCTCACCGGCCCGGAGGCATCAGCCCCAGCATTTT. Protein: CASSPARRHQPQHF.

This chain uses TRBV7-9 with TRBJ2-7; D gene unclear. The germline CDR1 and CDR2 sequences are SEHNR and FQNEAQ (reference sequence). Trimming left V 2 bases short and J 3 bases short, with 8 bases between. This CDR3 has 13 residues. The CDR3 loop is CASSLLTRYEQYV. The DNA for the CDR3 is TGTGCCAGCAGCTTATTAACCCGCTACGAGCAGTACGTC.

This clonotype has only a few counts. V usage is TRBV7-9 and J usage is TRBJ2-7; D gene unclear. The CDR3 runs 12 residues. The germline V gene encodes CDR1 SEHNR and CDR2 FQNEAQ (reference sequence). V lost 0 bases and J 6 bases, leaving 6 bases between the germline ends. Here the CDR3 DNA reads TGTGCCAGCAGCTTAGCGCTAACCGAGCAGTACTTC. It yields the protein CASSLALTEQYF.

There are a few counts of this clonotype. The chain has TRBV2 and TRBJ1-2, with a weak D call TRBD1 (5 bases). Germline values: CDR1 SNHLY, CDR2 FYNNEI. With 7 bases removed from V and 1 base from J, the gap between germline ends came to 19 bases. The CDR3 totals 16 residues. This CDR3 reads CASTTSRDFYNYGYTF. The CDR3 region has the DNA TGTGCCAGCACGACCTCCCGGGACTTTTATAACTATGGCTACACCTTC.

In this sample, this clonotype turned up a few times. The rearrangement joins TRBV11-2 to TRBJ2-7, with a tentative D call TRBD2 (6 bases). CDR3 size: 14 residues. V shed 5 bases and J shed 3 bases, with 14 bases lying between them. Germline CDR1 SGHAT, CDR2 FQNNGV. CDR3 sequence reads: CASSPRDSVYEQYF. The CDR3 nucleotides read TGTGCCAGCAGCCCCCGGGACTCCGTCTACGAGCAGTACTTC.

The J gene is TRBJ1-4, the V gene TRBV20-1, with TRBD1 matching 8 bases. The ends lost 6 bases at V and 9 bases at J; junction bases unmatched: 9. This CDR3 is 13 amino acids long. Germline V gene lookup returns CDR1 DFQATT and CDR2 SNEGSKA (reference sequence). CDR3 residues: CSANRGEIKKLFF. The DNA of the CDR3 is TGCAGTGCGAACAGGGGGGAAATTAAAAAACTGTTTTTT.

The sample holds a few counts of this clonotype. The chain has TRBV2 and TRBJ1-2, with no clear D. V gave up 3 bases and J gave up 2 bases, with 10 bases separating them. Germline values: CDR1 SNHLY, CDR2 FYNNEI. CDR3 length equals 14 residues. DNA of the CDR3: TGTGCCAGCAGTGATCCGGGCTTGAACTATGGCTACACCTTC. This encodes CASSDPGLNYGYTF. Full variable domain (remainder filled in from reference TRBV2 and TRBJ1-2): EPEVTQTPSHQVTQMGQEVILRCVPISNHLYFYWYRQILGQKVEFLVSFYNNEISEKSEIFDDQFSVERPDGSNFTLKIRSTKLEDSAMYFCASSDPGLNYGYTFGSGTRLTVV.

The chain couples TRBV28 to TRBJ1-2; D might be TRBD1 (5 bases). Germline assignment: CDR1 MDHEN and CDR2 SYDVKM. The length of the CDR3 is 20 residues. The ends were cut back, 4 bases at V and 2 bases at J, with 29 bases in the middle. Written as DNA, the CDR3 is TGTGCCAGCAGTTACCCCGCGGCCCCGGGGCGGAGGCACTTGAACTATGGCTACACCTTC. Translated: CASSYPAAPGRRHLNYGYTF.

The V and J genes are TRBV12-5 and TRBJ2-2, with D possibly TRBD2 on 5 matching bases. The CDR3 length is 12 residues. Germline lookup yields CDR1 LGHNT and CDR2 FRNRAP. The V and J ends lost 7 bases and 6 bases respectively, with 9 bases between them. CDR3 region: CASAPGSGELFF. CDR3 DNA sequence: TGTGCTAGTGCCCCGGGGTCCGGGGAGCTGTTTTTT.

With regard to this clonotype: This may be a read error: a much more frequent sequence differs by one nucleotide. The V and J genes are TRBV4-1 and TRBJ1-4; D is unclear. The CDR3 has 15 amino acids. Trimming cost V 0 bases and J 8 bases, with 13 bases left between them. The germline V gene encodes CDR1 MGHRA and CDR2 YSYEKL. CDR3 nucleotides: TGCGCCAGCAGCCAAGATCGGAGACACTTAGAAAAACTGTTTTTT. It encodes CASSQDRRHLEKLFF.

The V call is TRBV27, the J call TRBJ2-5, with D perhaps TRBD1 (6 bases). Germline values: CDR1 MNHEY, CDR2 SMNVEV (reference sequence). The CDR3 is 14 residues long. Trimming removed 6 bases from V and 5 bases from J, with 16 bases in between. The CDR3 DNA reads as TGTGCCAGCAGCCAGGACAGTTGGCTTGAGACCCAGTACTTC. Amino acid sequence: CASSQDSWLETQYF.

The chain couples TRBV7-9 to TRBJ1-1; 8 bases are a match to TRBD1. This CDR3 is built from 14 residues. The germline CDR1 and CDR2 sequences are SEHNR and FQNEAQ (reference sequence). J lost 3 bases, V lost 7 bases, and 7 bases had no gene match. The CDR3 bases are TGTGCCAGCAATCCAGGGGGCGAGGACACTGAAGCTTTCTTT. It yields the protein CASNPGGEDTEAFF.

The J gene is TRBJ2-7, the V gene TRBV28; 8 bases align to TRBD2. The V gene end was trimmed by 6 bases and the J gene end by 2 bases; junction bases not matched to a gene: 6. Germline loops: CDR1 MDHEN, CDR2 SYDVKM. CDR3 length: 14 amino acids. CDR3 DNA: TGTGCCAGCAGGGTAGCGGGACCAACCTACGAGCAGTACTTC. Translating it yields CASRVAGPTYEQYF.